The clone carrying this TCR beta chain has ten or more counts. Its specificity is not known. The data stem from a study of early T cells in non-severe SARS-CoV-2 infection. Study-level background: Bulk RNA from unsorted whole blood was sequenced; chains were unpaired.

V shed 0 bases, J shed 2 bases, and the junction held 5 bases outside the gene matches. The CDR3 contains 17 residues. The germline gives CDR1 KGHDR, CDR2 SFDVKD. Study outcomes and limitations: The matching step, a VDJdb search, favored anti-spike CD8 responses and missed private and CD4 specificities.

Individual cDNA molecules received unique molecular identifiers during library preparation. Using its own MiXCR run on the 5' RACE reads, TCRdb lists one record per CDR3 protein. The table lists almost 30,000 distinct CDR3 sequences, 5.7% of them singletons, with 5.8% in the top ten. The specimen sequenced was whole blood. The TCR was taken from an adult who was a healthcare worker with PCR-confirmed SARS-CoV-2 infection or an uninfected control (not recorded which). The chain combines TRBV24-1 with TRBJ2-3; the match to TRBD1 covers 9 bases. The CDR3 region is CATSDLYGTGSTDTQYF. CDR3 DNA sequence: TGTGCCACCAGTGATTTGTATGGGACAGGGTCCACAGATACGCAGTATTTT.